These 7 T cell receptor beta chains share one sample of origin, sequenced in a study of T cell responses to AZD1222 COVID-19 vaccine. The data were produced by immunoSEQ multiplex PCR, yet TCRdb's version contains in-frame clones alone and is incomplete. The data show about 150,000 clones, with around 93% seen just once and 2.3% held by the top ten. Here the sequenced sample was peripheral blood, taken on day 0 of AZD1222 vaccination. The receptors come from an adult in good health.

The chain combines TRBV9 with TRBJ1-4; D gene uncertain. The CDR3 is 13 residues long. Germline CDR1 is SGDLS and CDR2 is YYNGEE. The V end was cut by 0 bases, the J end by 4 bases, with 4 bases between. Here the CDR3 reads CASSVAGNEKLFF. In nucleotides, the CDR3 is TGTGCCAGCAGCGTAGCCGGTAATGAAAAACTGTTTTTT.

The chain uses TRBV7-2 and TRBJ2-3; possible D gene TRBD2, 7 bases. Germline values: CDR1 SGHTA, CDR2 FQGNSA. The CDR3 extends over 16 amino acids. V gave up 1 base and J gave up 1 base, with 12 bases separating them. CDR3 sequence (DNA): TGTGCCAGCAGCTTAGGTGGGGGGGCGCGCACAGATACGCAGTATTTT. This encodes CASSLGGGARTDTQYF.

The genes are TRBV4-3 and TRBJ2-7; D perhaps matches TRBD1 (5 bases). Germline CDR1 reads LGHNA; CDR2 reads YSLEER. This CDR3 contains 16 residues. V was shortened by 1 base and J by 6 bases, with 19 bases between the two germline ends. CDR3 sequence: CASSQGSSLTVIEQYF. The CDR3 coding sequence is TGCGCCAGCAGCCAAGGGAGTTCCTTGACAGTAATCGAGCAGTACTTC.

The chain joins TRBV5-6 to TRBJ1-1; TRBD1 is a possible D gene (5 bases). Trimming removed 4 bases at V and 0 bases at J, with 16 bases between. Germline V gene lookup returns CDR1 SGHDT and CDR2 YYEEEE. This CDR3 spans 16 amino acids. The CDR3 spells CASSGGREPLNTEAFF. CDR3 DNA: TGTGCCAGCAGCGGGGGGAGGGAGCCCCTGAACACTGAAGCTTTCTTT.

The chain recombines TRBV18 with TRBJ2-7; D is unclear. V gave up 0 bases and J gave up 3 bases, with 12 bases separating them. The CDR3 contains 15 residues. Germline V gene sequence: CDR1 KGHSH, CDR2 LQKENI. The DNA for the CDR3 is TGTGCCAGCTCACCACCGTCGGGCAGTGGCTACGAGCAGTACTTC. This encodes CASSPPSGSGYEQYF.

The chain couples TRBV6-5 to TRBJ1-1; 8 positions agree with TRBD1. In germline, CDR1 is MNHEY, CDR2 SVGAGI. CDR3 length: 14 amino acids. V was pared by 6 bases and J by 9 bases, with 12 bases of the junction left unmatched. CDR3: CASRPTTGGVKAFF. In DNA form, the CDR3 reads TGTGCCAGCAGACCGACAACAGGGGGAGTGAAAGCTTTCTTT.

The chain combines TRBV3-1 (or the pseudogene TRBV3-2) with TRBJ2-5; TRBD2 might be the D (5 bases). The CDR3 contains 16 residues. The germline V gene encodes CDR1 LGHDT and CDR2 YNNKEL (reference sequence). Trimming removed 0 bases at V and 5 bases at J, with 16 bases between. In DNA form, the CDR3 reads TGTGCCAGCAGCCAAGATTGGCTAGCTGTGGGTGAGACCCAGTACTTC. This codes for CASSQDWLAVGETQYF.